This T cell receptor beta chain was found in a study of neurological immune-mediated disorders. V dropped 4 bases and J dropped 3 bases, with 8 bases sitting between them. Per the germline V gene, CDR1 is SGHRS and CDR2 is YFSETQ. This CDR3 region has 13 residues. This clonotype was observed at least ten times. TCRdb called the 5' RACE reads again in MiXCR, with one record for every CDR3 protein. The sample lists under 80,000 distinct CDR3 sequences, 3% to 5% occurring once. Sequencing was done on a sample of PBMCs. The genes are TRBV5-1 and TRBJ1-5; the D gene is possibly TRBD1 (5 bases). The receptor was derived from a man under 40 with multiple sclerosis. The CDR3 DNA sequence: TGCGCCAGCAGCGAAGGGACCAATCAGCCCCAGCATTTT. This sequence encodes CASSEGTNQPQHF.